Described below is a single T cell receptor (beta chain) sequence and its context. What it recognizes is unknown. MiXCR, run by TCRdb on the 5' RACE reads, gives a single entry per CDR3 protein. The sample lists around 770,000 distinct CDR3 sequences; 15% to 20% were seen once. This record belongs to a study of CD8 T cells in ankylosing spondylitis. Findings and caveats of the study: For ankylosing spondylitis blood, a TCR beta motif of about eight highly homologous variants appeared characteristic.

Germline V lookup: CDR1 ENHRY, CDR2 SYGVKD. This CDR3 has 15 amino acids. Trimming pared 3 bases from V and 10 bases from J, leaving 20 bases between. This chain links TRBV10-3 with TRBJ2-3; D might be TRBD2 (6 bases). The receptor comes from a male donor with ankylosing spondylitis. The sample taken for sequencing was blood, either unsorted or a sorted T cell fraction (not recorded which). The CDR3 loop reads CAISDHGGLGLAQYF. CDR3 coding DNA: TGTGCCATCAGTGACCACGGGGGTTTGGGGTTGGCGCAGTATTTT.